The following is a T cell receptor (beta chain) sequence with its context. The table came from immunoSEQ multiplex PCR; TCRdb's copy has only in-frame clones and leaves some out. Among over 200,000 clones listed, approximately 80% were seen once. The CDR3 sequence is 14 residues long. V lost 4 bases and J lost 9; bases outside the gene matches: 7. From germline, CDR1 is SGHRS and CDR2 YFSETQ. The data stem from a study of control samples from healthy donors and cancer patients. The TCR sequence derives from a woman aged 60 to 75 with lung cancer. The sample comprised PBMCs. This chain joins TRBV5-1 and TRBJ1-6; 7 nucleotides line up with TRBD1. Here the CDR3 DNA reads TGCGCCAGCAGCCAGGGACAGCAAGCTTCACCCCTCCACTTT. Its protein is CASSQGQQASPLHF.